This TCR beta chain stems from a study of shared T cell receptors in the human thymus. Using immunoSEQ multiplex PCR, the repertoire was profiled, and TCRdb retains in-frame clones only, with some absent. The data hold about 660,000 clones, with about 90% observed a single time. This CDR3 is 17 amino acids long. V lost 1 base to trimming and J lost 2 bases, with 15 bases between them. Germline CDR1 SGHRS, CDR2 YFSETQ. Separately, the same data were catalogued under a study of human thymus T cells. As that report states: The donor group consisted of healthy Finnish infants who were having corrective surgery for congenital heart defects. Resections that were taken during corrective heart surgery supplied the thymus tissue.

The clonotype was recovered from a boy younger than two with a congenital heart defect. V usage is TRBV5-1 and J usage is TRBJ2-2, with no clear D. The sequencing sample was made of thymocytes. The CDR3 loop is CASSLTSVGLNTGELFF. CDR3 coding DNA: TGCGCCAGCAGCTTGACTTCGGTGGGCCTAAACACCGGGGAGCTGTTTTTT.